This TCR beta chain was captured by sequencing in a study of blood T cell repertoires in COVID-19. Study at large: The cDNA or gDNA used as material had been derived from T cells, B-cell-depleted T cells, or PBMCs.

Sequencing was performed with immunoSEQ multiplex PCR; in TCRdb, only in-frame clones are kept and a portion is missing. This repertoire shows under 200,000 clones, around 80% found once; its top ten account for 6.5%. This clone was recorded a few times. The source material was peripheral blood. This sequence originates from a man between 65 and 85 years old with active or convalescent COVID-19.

The CDR3 nucleotides are TGTGCCAGCAGTTTAGGTAGATCTGAAGCTTTCTTT. Translation gives CASSLGRSEAFF. The V call is TRBV12-3 or TRBV12-4, the J call TRBJ1-1; no clear D gene. V lost 1 base and J 6 bases, leaving 6 bases between the germline ends. The CDR3 is made up of 12 amino acids.